This TCR beta chain emerged from a study of cytomegalovirus exposure and HLA in healthy donors. Findings of the study overall: Excluded: some indistinguishable V segments such as TRBV6-2 and TRBV6-3.

Regarding this clone: Its target is not known.

V was pared by 4 bases and J by 0 bases, with 11 bases between. The CDR3 contains 15 residues. Germline V gene data show CDR1 as SGHRS and CDR2 as YFSETQ. 13 Jbeta primers and 60 Vbeta primers were used for the PCR. The protocol was immunoSEQ multiplex PCR, while the TCRdb copy is restricted to in-frame clones and leaves out a portion. The repertoire holds over 85,000 clones, with 70% to 90% as singletons. The rearrangement joins TRBV5-1 to TRBJ1-3; the D gene is possibly TRBD1 (6 bases). The receptor's source is a man between 40 and 49 years old in good health and CMV-seronegative. The sample comprised PBMCs. The CDR3 region has the DNA TGCGCCAGCAGCGTCGGGACAACCTCTGGAAACACCATATATTTT. Its translation: CASSVGTTSGNTIYF.